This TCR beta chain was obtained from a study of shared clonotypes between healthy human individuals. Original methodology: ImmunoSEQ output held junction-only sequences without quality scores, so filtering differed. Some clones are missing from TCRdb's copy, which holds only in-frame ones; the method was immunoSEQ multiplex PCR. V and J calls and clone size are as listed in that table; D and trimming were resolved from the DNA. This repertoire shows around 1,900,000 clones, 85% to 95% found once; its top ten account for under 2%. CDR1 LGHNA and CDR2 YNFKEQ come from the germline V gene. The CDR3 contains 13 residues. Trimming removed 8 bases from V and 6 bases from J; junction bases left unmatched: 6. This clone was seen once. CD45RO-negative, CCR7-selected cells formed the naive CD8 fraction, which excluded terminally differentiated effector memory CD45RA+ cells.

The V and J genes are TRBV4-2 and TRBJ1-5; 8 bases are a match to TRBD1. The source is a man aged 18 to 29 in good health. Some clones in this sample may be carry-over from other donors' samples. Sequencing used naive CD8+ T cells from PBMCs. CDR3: CASGDRGIQPQHF. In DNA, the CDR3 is TGTGCCAGCGGCGACAGGGGTATTCAGCCCCAGCATTTT.